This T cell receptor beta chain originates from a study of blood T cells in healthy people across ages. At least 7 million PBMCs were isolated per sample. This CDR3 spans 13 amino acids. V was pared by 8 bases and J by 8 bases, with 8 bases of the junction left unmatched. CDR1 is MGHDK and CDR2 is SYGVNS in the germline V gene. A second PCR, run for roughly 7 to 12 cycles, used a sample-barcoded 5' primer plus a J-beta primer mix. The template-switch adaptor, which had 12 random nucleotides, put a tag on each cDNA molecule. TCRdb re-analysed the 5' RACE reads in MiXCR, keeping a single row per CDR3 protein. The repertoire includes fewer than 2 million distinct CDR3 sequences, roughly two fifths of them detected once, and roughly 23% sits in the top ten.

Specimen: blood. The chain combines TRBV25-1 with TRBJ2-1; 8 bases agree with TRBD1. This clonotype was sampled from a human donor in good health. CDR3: CASYARGLYEQFF. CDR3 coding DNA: TGTGCCAGCTATGCCAGGGGGCTGTATGAGCAGTTCTTC.